This entry lists 7 T cell receptor beta chains sequenced from one sample in a study of T cell responses to AZD1222 COVID-19 vaccine. Clones were sequenced by immunoSEQ multiplex PCR, and TCRdb holds only the in-frame ones, with some missing. The data hold 150,000 to 200,000 clones, with approximately 92% observed a single time. The sample was peripheral blood, taken on day 0 of AZD1222 vaccination. The receptor source for this set is an adult in good health.

Remarks on this clone: Other DNA sequences within the sample encode an identical CDR3. The chain has TRBV11-1 and TRBJ1-1, with D uncertain. The CDR3 is made up of 13 amino acids. V was trimmed by 1 base and J by 1 base, leaving 4 bases between them. Germline V lookup: CDR1 SGHAT, CDR2 FQDESV (reference sequence). The CDR3 is CASSLDRNTEAFF. The CDR3 DNA is TGTGCCAGCAGCTTAGATAGGAACACTGAAGCTTTCTTT.

This clone appeared a few times. V gene TRBV29-1 combines with J gene TRBJ1-2, with 7 bases that match TRBD1. CDR3 size: 11 residues. Germline loops: CDR1 SQVTM, CDR2 ANQGSEA. J gave up 7 bases and V 5 bases, and 4 bases lay outside the gene matches. CDR3 nucleotide sequence: TGCAGCGTTTATGACAGGGCTGGCTACACCTTC. Translation: CSVYDRAGYTF.

The CDR3 loop reads CASSYSARGYEQYF. DNA for the CDR3: TGTGCCAGCAGTTACTCAGCTCGGGGTTACGAGCAGTACTTC. The chain recombines TRBV6-5 with TRBJ2-7, with TRBD2 as a possible D gene (5 bases). CDR1 is MNHEY and CDR2 is SVGAGI in the germline V gene. The CDR3 is 14 amino acids. Trimming pared 0 bases from V and 4 bases from J, leaving 10 bases between.

The chain employs TRBV7-2 and TRBJ2-5; 8 bases map to TRBD2. Trimming cost V 2 bases and J 5 bases; bases outside gene matches: 7. Germline loops: CDR1 SGHTA, CDR2 FQGNSA. The CDR3 consists of 15 residues. For the CDR3, the DNA is TGTGCCAGCAGCTTAACTTCGGGAGGGTACGAGACCCAGTACTTC. Protein: CASSLTSGGYETQYF. Filled out from reference TRBV7-2 and TRBJ2-5, the complete variable domain reads GAGVSQSPSNKVTEKGKDVELRCDPISGHTALYWYRQSLGQGLEFLIYFQGNSAPDKSGLPSDRFSAERTGGSVSTLTIQRTQQEDSAVYLCASSLTSGGYETQYFGPGTRLLVL.

This clone appeared a single time. This chain links TRBV5-4 with TRBJ1-1; 7 bases line up with TRBD1. The CDR3 extends over 15 amino acids. V trimming: 3 bases; J trimming: 1 base; junction bases outside the gene matches: 6. From germline, CDR1 is SGHNT and CDR2 YYREEE (reference sequence). The CDR3 DNA sequence: TGTGCCAGCAGCTCGGACAGGTGGGCGAACACTGAAGCTTTCTTT. Translating it yields CASSSDRWANTEAFF.

This clone has more than one count but fewer than ten. This chain links TRBV6-2 or TRBV6-3 with TRBJ1-1; 7 bases agree with TRBD1. Germline V gene lookup returns CDR1 MNHEY and CDR2 SVGEGT. The CDR3 runs to 16 residues. V shed 4 bases and J 0 bases; nucleotides not matched to a gene: 8. The CDR3 here is CASSFTGEALNTEAFF. In nucleotides, the CDR3 is TGTGCCAGCAGTTTCACAGGGGAGGCCCTGAACACTGAAGCTTTCTTT.

This clone was found once. The rearrangement links TRBV18 to TRBJ2-2; no definite D call. Trimming left V 4 bases short and J 0 bases short, with 9 bases between. The length of the CDR3 is 15 residues. The germline CDR1 and CDR2 sequences are KGHSH and LQKENI. The CDR3 nucleotides read TGTGCCAGCTCACAGGGCAACGCGAACACCGGGGAGCTGTTTTTT. It codes for CASSQGNANTGELFF. Combining the CDR3 with reference TRBV18 and TRBJ2-2 gives the whole variable domain NAGVMQNPRHLVRRRGQEARLRCSPMKGHSHVYWYRQLPEEGLKFMVYLQKENIIDESGMPKERFSAEFPKEGPSILRIQQVVRGDSAAYFCASSQGNANTGELFFGEGSRLTVL.